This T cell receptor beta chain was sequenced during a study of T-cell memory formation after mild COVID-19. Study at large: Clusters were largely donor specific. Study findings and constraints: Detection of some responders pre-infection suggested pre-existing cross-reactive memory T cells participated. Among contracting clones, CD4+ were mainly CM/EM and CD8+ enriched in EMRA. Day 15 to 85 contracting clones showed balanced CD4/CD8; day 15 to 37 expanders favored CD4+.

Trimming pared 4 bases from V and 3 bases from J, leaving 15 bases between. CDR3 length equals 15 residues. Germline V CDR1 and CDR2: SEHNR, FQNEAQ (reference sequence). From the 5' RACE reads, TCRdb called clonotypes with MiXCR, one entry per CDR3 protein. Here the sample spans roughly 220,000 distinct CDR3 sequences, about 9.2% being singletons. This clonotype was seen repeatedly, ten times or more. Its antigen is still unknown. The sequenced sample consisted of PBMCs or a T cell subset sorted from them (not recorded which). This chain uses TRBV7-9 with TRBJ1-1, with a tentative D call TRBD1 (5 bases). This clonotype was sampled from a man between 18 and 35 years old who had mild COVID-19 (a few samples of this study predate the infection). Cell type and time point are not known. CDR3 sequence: CASSSRGTLDTEAFF. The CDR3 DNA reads TGTGCCAGCAGCTCTCGTGGGACGTTAGACACTGAAGCTTTCTTT.